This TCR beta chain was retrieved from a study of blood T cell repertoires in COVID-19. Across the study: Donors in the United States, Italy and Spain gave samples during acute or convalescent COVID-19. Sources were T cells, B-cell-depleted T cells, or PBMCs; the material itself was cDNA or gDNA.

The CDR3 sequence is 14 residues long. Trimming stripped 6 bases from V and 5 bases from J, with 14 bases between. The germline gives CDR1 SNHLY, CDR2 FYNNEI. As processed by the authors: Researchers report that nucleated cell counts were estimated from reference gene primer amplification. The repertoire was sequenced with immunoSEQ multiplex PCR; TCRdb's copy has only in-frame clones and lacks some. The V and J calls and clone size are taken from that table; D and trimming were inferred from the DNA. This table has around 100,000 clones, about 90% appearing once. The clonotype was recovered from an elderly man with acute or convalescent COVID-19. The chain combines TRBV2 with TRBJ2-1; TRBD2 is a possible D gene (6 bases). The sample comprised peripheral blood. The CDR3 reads CASSAGLLNNEQFF. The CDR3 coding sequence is TGTGCCAGCAGCGCGGGACTCCTTAACAATGAGCAGTTCTTC.